This T cell receptor (beta chain) was retrieved from a study of CD8+ T cells in alopecia areata. Study summary: Treatment of the treated patients consisted of oral tofacitinib, 5 to 10 mg twice daily.

Lesional scalp punch biopsies and peripheral blood came from alopecia areata patients. CDR1 LNHDA and CDR2 SQIVND come from the germline V gene (reference sequence). V lost 3 bases and J lost 4, with 13 bases in between. The CDR3 spans 15 residues. Once RNA had been extracted, it was reverse transcribed into cDNA to act as the sequencing template. The data were produced by immunoSEQ multiplex PCR, yet TCRdb's version contains in-frame clones alone and is incomplete. Altogether more than 8,500 clones are present, about 67% being singletons, with the ten largest covering 13% to 15%. This sequence was found in a human donor with alopecia areata. The specimen was skin. The chain carries TRBV19 and TRBJ2-1, with D possibly matching TRBD2 (6 bases). The CDR3 region is CASSIRAGRYNEQFF. The CDR3 DNA is TGTGCCAGTAGTATTCGGGCGGGGCGATACAATGAGCAGTTCTTC.